Below, 11 T cell receptor beta chains from the same sample are listed, as sequenced in a study of cytomegalovirus exposure and HLA in healthy donors. Sequenced by immunoSEQ multiplex PCR; TCRdb stores in-frame clones only, minus some. The sample contains 200,000 or so clones, around 90% of which appear only once. Sequencing was carried out using PBMCs. The receptor set was obtained from a young woman in good health and CMV-seronegative.

The chain couples TRBV4-1 to TRBJ2-1, with a weak D call TRBD2 (5 bases). CDR3 length: 13 residues. V lost 4 bases, J lost 8 bases, and 12 bases lay in between. Germline V CDR1 and CDR2: MGHRA, YSYEKL. Here the CDR3 DNA reads TGCGCCAGCAGCCTGTCGCTGAGGGATGAGCAGTTCTTC. This encodes CASSLSLRDEQFF.

The chain has TRBV30 and TRBJ2-3, with 9 bases lining up with TRBD1. This CDR3 comprises 14 residues. Looked up from germline, CDR1 is GTSNPN and CDR2 is SVGIG (reference sequence). The V gene end was trimmed by 4 bases and the J gene end by 4 bases; junction bases not matched to a gene: 6. This chain's CDR3 is CAWTGTGFPDTQYF. The DNA for the CDR3 is TGTGCCTGGACCGGGACAGGGTTTCCAGATACGCAGTATTTT.

The chain is built from TRBV4-1 and TRBJ2-1; D perhaps matches TRBD2 (5 bases). This CDR3 spans 15 amino acids. Germline V gene data show CDR1 as MGHRA and CDR2 as YSYEKL. The V gene lost 1 base and the J gene lost 8 bases, with 15 bases spanning the gap. The CDR3 loop is CASSQGLASSYEQFF. The CDR3 nucleotides read TGCGCCAGCAGCCAAGGGCTAGCCTCTTCGTATGAGCAGTTCTTC.

The CDR3 region is CASKQPLGASGNEQFF. Here the CDR3 DNA reads TGTGCCAGCAAACAACCCCTCGGGGCTAGCGGCAATGAGCAGTTCTTC. The V and J genes are TRBV27 and TRBJ2-1, with 7 bases fitting TRBD2. J was trimmed by 6 bases and V by 7 bases; bases with no gene match: 15. This CDR3 comprises 16 residues. Per the germline V gene, CDR1 is MNHEY and CDR2 is SMNVEV (reference sequence).

The chain employs TRBV15 and TRBJ1-1; D uncertain. The CDR3 spans 16 residues. Germline loops: CDR1 LNHNV, CDR2 YYDKDF (reference sequence). Between the trimmed V and J ends, which lost 0 bases and 0 bases, there was a span of 11 bases. CDR3 in amino acids: CATSREQRAMNTEAFF. Here the CDR3 DNA reads TGTGCCACCAGCAGAGAACAGAGAGCAATGAACACTGAAGCTTTCTTT.

CDR3 amino acids: CASRTGGHEQYF. The CDR3 region has the DNA TGTGCCAGCAGGACAGGGGGCCACGAGCAGTACTTC. The genes are TRBV28 and TRBJ2-7; 10 bases match TRBD1. Germline V lookup: CDR1 MDHEN, CDR2 SYDVKM. This CDR3 has 12 amino acids. Losses at the gene ends were 6 bases for V and 5 bases for J; bases not matched to a gene: 1. The full variable domain, with the rest looked up from reference TRBV28 and TRBJ2-7, is DVKVTQSSRYLVKRTGEKVFLECVQDMDHENMFWYRQDPGLGLRLIYFSYDVKMKEKGDIPEGYSVSREKKERFSLILESASTNQTSMYLCASRTGGHEQYFGPGTRLTVT.

This chain links TRBV6-5 with TRBJ2-7, with 8 bases that match TRBD1. Germline trimming cut 6 bases from V and 1 base from J; bases unmatched to any gene: 8. The CDR3 is made up of 15 amino acids. In germline, CDR1 is MNHEY, CDR2 SVGAGI. The CDR3 region is CASSRGQGGSYEQYF. CDR3 DNA: TGTGCCAGCAGCCGAGGACAGGGTGGATCCTACGAGCAGTACTTC.

The rearrangement links TRBV5-1 to TRBJ2-5; D unresolved. This CDR3 contains 14 residues. Germline V gives CDR1 SGHRS, CDR2 YFSETQ. The V end was cut by 0 bases, the J end by 5 bases, with 11 bases between. CDR3 sequence: CASSLVSSLETQYF. The DNA of the CDR3 is TGCGCCAGCAGCTTGGTCTCTAGTCTCGAGACCCAGTACTTC.

The J gene is TRBJ2-1, the V gene TRBV7-6; 12 bases are a match to TRBD2. This CDR3 region has 16 residues. V lost 5 bases, J lost 2 bases, and 4 bases stayed unmatched. Germline CDR1 is SGHVS and CDR2 is FNYEAQ. The CDR3 region has the DNA TGTGCCAGCAGCCTGGGACTAGCGGGTACCTACAATGAGCAGTTCTTC. Encoded protein: CASSLGLAGTYNEQFF.

The rearrangement uses TRBV11-2 and TRBJ2-7, with D unclear. V was cut by 1 base and J by 6 bases, with 7 bases left in between. CDR1 is SGHAT and CDR2 is FQNNGV in the germline V gene. The CDR3 totals 12 residues. CDR3 loop: CASSLGAGEQYF. In DNA, the CDR3 is TGTGCCAGCAGCTTAGGGGCAGGCGAGCAGTACTTC.

This rearrangement joins TRBV9 to TRBJ2-5, with 9 bases fitting TRBD2. Germline values: CDR1 SGDLS, CDR2 YYNGEE. Trimming at V came to 0 bases and at J to 4 bases, leaving 7 bases not matched to a gene. The CDR3 consists of 16 residues. Written as DNA, the CDR3 is TGTGCCAGCAGCGTAGAGGTAGCGGGAGATGGAGAGACCCAGTACTTC. It is translated as CASSVEVAGDGETQYF.